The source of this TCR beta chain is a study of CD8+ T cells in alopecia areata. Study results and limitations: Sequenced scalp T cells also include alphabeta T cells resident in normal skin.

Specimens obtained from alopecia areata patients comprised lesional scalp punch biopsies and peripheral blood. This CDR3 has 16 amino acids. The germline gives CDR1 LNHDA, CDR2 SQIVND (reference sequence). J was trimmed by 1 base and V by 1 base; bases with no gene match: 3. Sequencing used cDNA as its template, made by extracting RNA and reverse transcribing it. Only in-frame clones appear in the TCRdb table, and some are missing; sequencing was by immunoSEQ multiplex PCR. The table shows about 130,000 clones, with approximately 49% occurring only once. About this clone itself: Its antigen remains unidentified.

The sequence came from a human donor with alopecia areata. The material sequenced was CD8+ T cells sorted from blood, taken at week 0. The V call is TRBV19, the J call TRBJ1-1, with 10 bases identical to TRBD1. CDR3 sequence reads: CASSIAGDRGNTEAFF. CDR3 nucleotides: TGTGCCAGTAGTATAGCCGGGGACAGGGGGAACACTGAAGCTTTCTTT.